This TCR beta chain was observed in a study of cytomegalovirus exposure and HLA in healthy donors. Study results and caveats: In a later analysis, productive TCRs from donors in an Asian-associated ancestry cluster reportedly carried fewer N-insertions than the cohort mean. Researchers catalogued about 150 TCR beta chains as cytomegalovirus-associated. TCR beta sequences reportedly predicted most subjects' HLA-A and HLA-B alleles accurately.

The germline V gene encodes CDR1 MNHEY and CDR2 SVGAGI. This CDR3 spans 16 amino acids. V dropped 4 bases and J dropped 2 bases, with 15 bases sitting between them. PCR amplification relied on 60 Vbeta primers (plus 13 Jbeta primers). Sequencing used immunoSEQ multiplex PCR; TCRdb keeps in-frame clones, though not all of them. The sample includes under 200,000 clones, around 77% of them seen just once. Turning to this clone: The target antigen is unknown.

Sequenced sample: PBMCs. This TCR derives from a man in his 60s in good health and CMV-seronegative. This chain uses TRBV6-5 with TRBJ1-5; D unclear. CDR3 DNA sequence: TGTGCCAGCAGTTCCGTTGTGGCAGAGGGCAATCAGCCCCAGCATTTT. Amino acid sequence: CASSSVVAEGNQPQHF.